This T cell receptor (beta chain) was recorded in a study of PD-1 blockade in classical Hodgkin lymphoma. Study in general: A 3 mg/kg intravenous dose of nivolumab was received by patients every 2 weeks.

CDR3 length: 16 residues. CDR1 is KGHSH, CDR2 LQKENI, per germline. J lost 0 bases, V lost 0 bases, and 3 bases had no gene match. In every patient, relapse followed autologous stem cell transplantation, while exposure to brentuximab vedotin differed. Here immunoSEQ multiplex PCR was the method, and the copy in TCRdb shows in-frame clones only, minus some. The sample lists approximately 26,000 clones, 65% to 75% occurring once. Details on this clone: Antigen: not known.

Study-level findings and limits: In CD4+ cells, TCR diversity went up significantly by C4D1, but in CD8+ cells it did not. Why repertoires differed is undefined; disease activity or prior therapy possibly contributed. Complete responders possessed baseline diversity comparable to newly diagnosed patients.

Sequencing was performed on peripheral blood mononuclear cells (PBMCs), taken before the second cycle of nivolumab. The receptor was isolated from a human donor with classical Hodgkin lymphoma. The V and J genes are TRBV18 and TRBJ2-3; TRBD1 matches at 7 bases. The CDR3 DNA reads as TGTGCCAGCTCACCACCGTGGGACAGCAGCACAGATACGCAGTATTTT. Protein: CASSPPWDSSTDTQYF.